Following are 15 T cell receptor beta chains from one sample sequenced in a study of graft-versus-host responses after intestinal transplantation (dated by TCRdb to about 2021). No antigen has been identified for these receptors. The sample's time point label, in plain terms: cells obtained before transplantation from donor or recipient. To prepare the library, the immunoSEQ multiplex PCR assay was applied. TCRdb obtained this table from immuneACCESS and retained in-frame rearrangements with V and J assigned. These tables miss some clones; where compared with another copy, unresolved V genes account for less than half of the shortfall, and the remainder is unexplained. Present in this sample are around 130,000 clones, around 94% of which were seen just once. Over 0.15% of the sample lies in the top ten. The sequencing used unstimulated CD4+ T cells sorted from spleen or lymph node cells, collected before intestinal transplant. These receptors were collected from a human donor who received an intestinal transplant.

V and J are TRBV9 and TRBJ1-2, with 8 positions matching TRBD1. The CDR3 has 15 amino acids. CDR1 and CDR2 from the germline V gene are SGDLS and YYNGEE. Trimming took 2 bases from V and 7 from J; bases not matched to a gene: 10. The CDR3 is CASSVDPGTGLGYTF. CDR3 coding DNA: TGTGCCAGCAGCGTCGACCCAGGGACAGGTCTTGGCTACACCTTC.

V usage is TRBV5-4 and J usage is TRBJ2-7, with 9 bases that match TRBD1. The CDR3 runs 16 residues. V lost 0 bases to trimming and J lost 5 bases; unmatched junction nucleotides: 9. CDR1 SGHNT and CDR2 YYREEE come from the germline V gene (reference sequence). CDR3 sequence reads: CASSLAPGQGPHEQYF. CDR3 nucleotides: TGTGCCAGCAGCTTGGCCCCCGGACAGGGGCCCCACGAGCAGTACTTC.

The chain links TRBV2 to TRBJ2-5; perhaps TRBD1 as D (6 bases). Between the trimmed V and J ends, which lost 10 bases and 0 bases, there was a span of 9 bases. Looked up from germline, CDR1 is SNHLY and CDR2 is FYNNEI. CDR3 size: 12 residues. The CDR3 DNA follows: TGTGCCAACGGACAGAACCAAGAGACCCAGTACTTC. Its translation: CANGQNQETQYF.

This rearrangement joins TRBV10-2 to TRBJ2-5; D unresolved. The CDR3 extends over 11 amino acids. Germline assignment: CDR1 WSHSY and CDR2 SAAADI. The V gene lost 2 bases and the J gene lost 3 bases, with 1 base spanning the gap. The CDR3 nucleotides read TGCGCCAGCAGTGAGGAAGAGACCCAGTACTTC. Translated, it gives CASSEEETQYF.

The chain recombines TRBV19 with TRBJ1-2, with D tentatively TRBD1 (6 bases). CDR1 is LNHDA, CDR2 SQIVND, per germline (reference sequence). This CDR3 spans 15 amino acids. The germline V and J ends were trimmed by 7 bases and 5 bases, with 20 bases remaining between them. This CDR3 reads CASNRGTYRIYGYTF. CDR3 DNA: TGTGCCAGTAATCGAGGGACATACAGGATTTATGGCTACACCTTC.

The rearrangement uses TRBV2 and TRBJ1-5, with a weak D call TRBD1 (6 bases). The CDR3 runs 15 residues. With 7 bases removed from V and 6 bases from J, the gap between germline ends came to 19 bases. CDR1 is SNHLY, CDR2 FYNNEI, per germline. CDR3 in DNA: TGTGCCAGCACGCGGGAACAGGGTTACGTTCAGCCCCAGCATTTT. Amino acid sequence: CASTREQGYVQPQHF.

The V call is TRBV5-4, the J call TRBJ1-2, with D possibly matching TRBD1 (5 bases). In germline, CDR1 is SGHNT, CDR2 YYREEE (reference sequence). V was shortened by 2 bases and J by 7 bases, with 12 bases between the two germline ends. This CDR3 contains 13 residues. In DNA form, the CDR3 reads TGTGCCAGCAGCTTATTCGGGGGTAGTGGCTACACCTTC. Residues: CASSLFGGSGYTF. The entire variable domain, with the rest obtained from reference TRBV5-4 and TRBJ1-2, is as follows: ETGVTQSPTHLIKTRGQQVTLRCSSQSGHNTVSWYQQALGQGPQFIFQYYREEENGRGNFPPRFSGLQFPNYSSELNVNALELDDSALYLCASSLFGGSGYTFGSGTRLTVV.

This clone was seen just once. The rearrangement links TRBV18 to TRBJ2-7; 8 positions match TRBD2. CDR1 and CDR2 from the germline V gene are KGHSH and LQKENI. This CDR3 is built from 15 residues. V lost 3 bases and J lost 0; bases outside the gene matches: 4. The CDR3: CASSPGGATSYEQYF. The CDR3 DNA is TGTGCCAGCTCACCCGGGGGGGCCACCTCCTACGAGCAGTACTTC.

This chain uses TRBV11-2 with TRBJ1-6; D gene ambiguous. V shed 5 bases and J shed 10 bases, with 9 bases lying between them. This CDR3 spans 12 amino acids. Germline CDR1 and CDR2: SGHAT and FQNNGV. CDR3 nucleotides: TGTGCCAGCAGCGGCGGGGAGTCACCCCTCCACTTT. The encoded protein is CASSGGESPLHF.

The genes are TRBV5-6 and TRBJ2-3; D is ambiguous. V lost 2 bases to trimming and J lost 6 bases, with 7 bases between them. The germline V gene has CDR1 SGHDT and CDR2 YYEEEE. This CDR3 region has 12 residues. The CDR3 is CASSLPPDTQYF. DNA for the CDR3: TGTGCCAGCAGCTTACCTCCGGATACGCAGTATTTT.

This rearrangement joins TRBV27 to TRBJ2-7; TRBD2 matches at 8 bases. V was clipped by 5 bases and J by 3 bases; unmatched bases: 6. The germline V gene has CDR1 MNHEY and CDR2 SMNVEV (reference sequence). The CDR3 is made up of 14 amino acids. In DNA, the CDR3 is TGTGCCAGCAGTAAAAAAAGCGGGGGCTACGAGCAGTACTTC. Translated: CASSKKSGGYEQYF.

The chain recombines TRBV27 with TRBJ1-6; tentatively, D is TRBD1 (6 bases). V lost 6 bases to trimming and J lost 8 bases, with 23 bases between them. Germline V gene lookup returns CDR1 MNHEY and CDR2 SMNVEV (reference sequence). CDR3 length equals 17 residues. This CDR3 reads CASSNAGGADLDSPLHF. CDR3 in DNA: TGTGCCAGCAGCAACGCGGGGGGCGCGGATCTAGATTCACCCCTCCACTTT.

The chain is built from TRBV5-6 and TRBJ2-5; a weak D match, TRBD2 (5 bases). The J call may be incorrect, as the DNA end agrees better with TRBJ2-7. Germline V gives CDR1 SGHDT, CDR2 YYEEEE. The CDR3 totals 13 residues. CDR3 in amino acids: CASSRDFVYEQYF. The CDR3 bases are TGTGCCAGCAGCCGGGATTTCGTCTACGAGCAGTACTTC.

This sequence joins TRBV5-6 and TRBJ2-5; D unclear. Germline lookup yields CDR1 SGHDT and CDR2 YYEEEE. V was clipped by 0 bases and J by 2 bases, with 5 bases between them. The CDR3 sequence is 13 residues long. This chain's CDR3 is CASSLGPQETQYF. CDR3 nucleotides: TGTGCCAGCAGCTTGGGGCCTCAAGAGACCCAGTACTTC.

Note on this clone: Distinct nucleotide sequences in the sample also encode this CDR3. The chain employs TRBV7-2 and TRBJ1-1; D gene ambiguous. V lost 1 base and J 1 base, leaving 4 bases between the germline ends. The length of the CDR3 is 13 residues. The germline V gene encodes CDR1 SGHTA and CDR2 FQGNSA. The CDR3 region has the DNA TGTGCCAGCAGCTTAGGACAGAACACTGAAGCTTTCTTT. Translated: CASSLGQNTEAFF.